Listed here are 29 T cell receptor beta chains from one sample, sequenced in a study of blood T cell repertoires in COVID-19. Sequencing was performed with immunoSEQ multiplex PCR; in TCRdb, only in-frame clones are kept and a portion is missing. Of roughly 150,000 clones in the sample, 85% are singletons; the top ten hold under 3%. Sequencing was done on a sample of peripheral blood. These receptors originate from a man over 45 with acute or convalescent COVID-19.

The rearrangement uses TRBV7-6 and TRBJ2-7; TRBD2 agrees at 14 bases. Germline V CDR1 and CDR2: SGHVS, FNYEAQ. The CDR3 runs 18 residues. The junction had 13 bases not matched to a gene; V was cut back by 4 bases and J by 5 bases. The CDR3 bases are TGTGCCAGCAGCTCCTCGCTGGGGACTAGCGGGGGTATCAACGAGCAGTACTTC. It is translated as CASSSSLGTSGGINEQYF.

J is TRBJ2-1 and V is TRBV7-3; D is possibly TRBD2 (5 bases). CDR1 SGHTA and CDR2 FQGTGA come from the germline V gene. V was trimmed by 5 bases and J by 1 base, leaving 18 bases between them. CDR3 length: 17 residues. The chain's CDR3 is CASSISGSRNSYNEQFF. In DNA, the CDR3 is TGTGCCAGCAGCATCTCTGGGAGTCGGAATTCCTACAATGAGCAGTTCTTC. The full variable domain, rest sourced from reference TRBV7-3 and TRBJ2-1, is GAGVSQTPSNKVTEKGKYVELRCDPISGHTALYWYRQSLGQGPEFLIYFQGTGAADDSGLPNDRFFAVRPEGSVSTLKIQRTERGDSAVYLCASSISGSRNSYNEQFFGPGTRLTVL.

V and J are TRBV25-1 and TRBJ2-1; a weak D match, TRBD2 (5 bases). The CDR3 totals 17 residues. V lost 0 bases and J lost 10, with 22 bases in between. Per germline, CDR1 MGHDK and CDR2 SYGVNS. The CDR3 DNA follows: TGTGCCAGCAGTGAATATAACGTCCCTCGGAGGTTGGAAGAGCAGTTCTTC. It specifies CASSEYNVPRRLEEQFF.

The rearrangement links TRBV12-5 to TRBJ1-1; D uncertain. CDR1 and CDR2 (germline): LGHNT, FRNRAP. This CDR3 comprises 16 residues. Trimming cost V 0 bases and J 0 bases, with 11 bases left between them. CDR3 protein: CASGLVSTDMNTEAFF. CDR3 DNA sequence: TGTGCTAGTGGTTTGGTTTCAACAGACATGAACACTGAAGCTTTCTTT.

The chain uses TRBV7-9 and TRBJ1-1, with D unresolved. This CDR3 is 15 amino acids long. Trimming removed 5 bases from V and 1 base from J, with 14 bases in between. Germline values: CDR1 SEHNR, CDR2 FQNEAQ (reference sequence). Here the CDR3 DNA reads TGTGCCAGCAGCGGAGACCGACGGGAGAACACTGAAGCTTTCTTT. Translated: CASSGDRRENTEAFF.

The chain is built from TRBV28 and TRBJ2-1, with 8 bases that match TRBD2. Germline V gives CDR1 MDHEN, CDR2 SYDVKM. The CDR3 spans 14 residues. The V gene end was trimmed by 8 bases and the J gene end by 5 bases; junction bases not matched to a gene: 8. Written as DNA, the CDR3 is TGTGCCAGCGTGACTAGCGAAAGCCACAATGAGCAGTTCTTC. Its translation is CASVTSESHNEQFF.

The chain combines TRBV10-1 with TRBJ2-3, with a weak D call TRBD1 (5 bases). V shed 4 bases and J shed 0 bases, with 8 bases lying between them. Looked up from germline, CDR1 is WNHNN and CDR2 is SYGVQD (reference sequence). The CDR3 extends over 14 amino acids. CDR3 protein: CASSADKSTDTQYF. The DNA for the CDR3 is TGCGCCAGCAGTGCGGACAAGAGCACAGATACGCAGTATTTT.

This chain connects TRBV19 to TRBJ1-2; 7 nucleotides line up with TRBD1. CDR3 size: 14 residues. Germline assignment: CDR1 LNHDA and CDR2 SQIVND (reference sequence). V lost 3 bases to trimming and J lost 2 bases; unmatched junction nucleotides: 3. The chain's CDR3 is CASSITGANYGYTF. In nucleotides, the CDR3 is TGTGCCAGTAGTATTACAGGGGCCAACTATGGCTACACCTTC.

The chain uses TRBV7-9 and TRBJ1-1; D is ambiguous. The CDR3 consists of 13 residues. Trimming stripped 3 bases from V and 1 base from J, with 6 bases between. Germline lookup yields CDR1 SEHNR and CDR2 FQNEAQ (reference sequence). The CDR3, as DNA: TGTGCCAGCAGCTTCCCCAGGAACACTGAAGCTTTCTTT. It specifies CASSFPRNTEAFF.

V is TRBV5-1 and J is TRBJ2-7; D might be TRBD1 (5 bases). The CDR3 runs to 12 residues. V was cut by 4 bases and J by 3 bases, with 8 bases left in between. Germline CDR1 SGHRS, CDR2 YFSETQ. The CDR3 DNA follows: TGCGCCAGCAGCCCAGGGTTCTACGAGCAGTACTTC. Amino acids: CASSPGFYEQYF.

This rearrangement joins TRBV7-9 to TRBJ1-5; D is possibly TRBD1 (5 bases). Germline CDR1 is SEHNR and CDR2 is FQNEAQ (reference sequence). The V end lost 5 bases, the J end lost 2 bases, and 16 bases lay between the germline ends. This CDR3 comprises 16 residues. The CDR3 coding sequence is TGTGCCAGCAGCCGCGGGGCGGGGACTGGCAATCAGCCCCAGCATTTT. This sequence encodes CASSRGAGTGNQPQHF.

The chain employs TRBV3-1 (or the pseudogene TRBV3-2) and TRBJ1-3; tentatively, D is TRBD1 (5 bases). CDR1 is LGHDT and CDR2 is YNNKEL in the germline V gene (reference sequence). The CDR3 has 14 amino acids. Trimming took 4 bases from V and 1 from J, leaving 8 bases between them. CDR3 nucleotide sequence: TGTGCCAGCAGCCCGAACAGGTCTGGAAACACCATATATTTT. Protein sequence: CASSPNRSGNTIYF.

V gene TRBV3-1 (or the pseudogene TRBV3-2) combines with J gene TRBJ2-7; 8 bases are a match to TRBD2. V gave up 0 bases and J gave up 6 bases; unmatched junction bases: 16. The germline gives CDR1 LGHDT, CDR2 YNNKEL (reference sequence). The CDR3 is 18 amino acids. The CDR3 nucleotides read TGTGCCAGCAGCCAAGATCGCCCCCTGCATCGGGGGGGAGGCGAGCAGTACTTC. Encoded protein: CASSQDRPLHRGGGEQYF.

This chain links TRBV4-1 with TRBJ2-1; the D is unclear. The V end lost 0 bases, the J end lost 7 bases, and 10 bases lay between the germline ends. Germline CDR1 MGHRA, CDR2 YSYEKL. The CDR3 extends over 14 amino acids. The CDR3 sequence: CASSQEVVLNEQFF. The CDR3 DNA reads TGCGCCAGCAGCCAAGAGGTAGTTTTAAATGAGCAGTTCTTC.

V is TRBV6-5 and J is TRBJ1-5; 8 bases are shared with TRBD1. The CDR3 sequence is 15 residues long. Germline assignment: CDR1 MNHEY and CDR2 SVGAGI. J gave up 3 bases and V 2 bases, and 3 bases lay outside the gene matches. CDR3 DNA: TGTGCCAGCAGTTACGACCAGGGGGCCAATCAGCCCCAGCATTTT. Translated, it gives CASSYDQGANQPQHF.

This sequence joins TRBV10-3 and TRBJ1-6; D is perhaps TRBD1 (5 bases). Trimming shortened V by 6 bases and J by 5 bases, and 14 bases separated the two germline ends. CDR1 is ENHRY, CDR2 SYGVKD, per germline. This CDR3 is built from 15 residues. The CDR3 loop is CAISVGANNNSPLHF. In DNA, the CDR3 is TGTGCCATCAGCGTAGGGGCTAACAATAATTCACCCCTCCACTTT.

The chain has TRBV19 and TRBJ1-2; TRBD1 matches at 9 bases. The J segment lost 9 bases and the V segment lost 4 bases, leaving 3 bases of the junction unmatched. The germline V gene has CDR1 LNHDA and CDR2 SQIVND (reference sequence). The CDR3 is 12 residues long. The CDR3 reads CASSTGQGSYTF. CDR3 DNA sequence: TGTGCCAGTAGTACGGGACAGGGTAGCTACACCTTC.

The J gene is TRBJ1-6, the V gene TRBV12-3 or TRBV12-4; D remains ambiguous. The V end lost 2 bases, the J end lost 8 bases, and 7 bases lay between the germline ends. The CDR3 has 13 amino acids. CDR3 sequence reads: CASSLISDSPLHF. The DNA for the CDR3 is TGTGCCAGCAGTTTAATCTCGGATTCACCCCTCCACTTT.

The chain uses TRBV7-3 and TRBJ2-1, with TRBD2 matching over 13 bases. The CDR3 sequence is 14 residues long. V was pared by 4 bases and J by 8 bases, with 2 bases of the junction left unmatched. In germline, CDR1 is SGHTA, CDR2 FQGTGA. The CDR3 spells CASSSGLAGDEQFF. The CDR3 DNA reads TGTGCCAGCAGCTCCGGACTAGCGGGAGATGAGCAGTTCTTC.

The rearrangement joins TRBV5-6 to TRBJ2-1; D remains ambiguous. V gave up 0 bases and J gave up 10 bases, with 14 bases separating them. The CDR3 consists of 14 residues. Germline V lookup: CDR1 SGHDT, CDR2 YYEEEE. The CDR3 loop is CASSLADWVSEQFF. The DNA for the CDR3 is TGTGCCAGCAGCTTGGCAGACTGGGTTTCGGAGCAGTTCTTC.

The chain joins TRBV5-5 to TRBJ2-2; 7 bases are a match to TRBD2. V shed 2 bases, J shed 1 base, and the junction held 2 bases outside the gene matches. CDR3 length: 15 amino acids. CDR1 is SGHKS and CDR2 is YYEKEE in the germline V gene (reference sequence). This CDR3 reads CASSFLAGNTGELFF. The CDR3 region has the DNA TGTGCCAGCAGCTTCTTAGCGGGGAACACCGGGGAGCTGTTTTTT.

The chain has TRBV5-8 and TRBJ2-7; 13 positions agree with TRBD2. Germline CDR1 SGHTS, CDR2 YDEGEE. V lost 0 bases to trimming and J lost 0 bases; unmatched junction nucleotides: 3. The CDR3 runs 17 residues. Here the CDR3 DNA reads TGTGCCAGCAGCTTGGCCGGGACTAGCGGGGCCTCCTACGAGCAGTACTTC. Translating gives CASSLAGTSGASYEQYF.

The chain carries TRBV24-1 and TRBJ2-2, with a tentative D call TRBD2 (5 bases). Trimming cost V 7 bases and J 2 bases, with 10 bases left between them. CDR3 length: 14 residues. From germline, CDR1 is KGHDR and CDR2 SFDVKD. The CDR3 loop reads CATSPGSNTGELFF. In DNA form, the CDR3 reads TGTGCCACCAGCCCGGGGAGTAACACCGGGGAGCTGTTTTTT.

The rearrangement uses TRBV12-3 or TRBV12-4 and TRBJ1-2; 8 nucleotides match TRBD1. V dropped 6 bases and J dropped 4; count of bases not matched to a gene: 4. The CDR3 runs 13 residues. The CDR3 protein is CASSADRGYGYTF. The DNA for the CDR3 is TGTGCCAGCAGCGCCGACAGGGGCTATGGCTACACCTTC.

The V gene is TRBV5-1, the J gene TRBJ1-3; possibly TRBD1 for D (6 bases). The CDR3 is 17 amino acids. The ends were cut back, 4 bases at V and 4 bases at J, with 21 bases in the middle. Germline V gene lookup returns CDR1 SGHRS and CDR2 YFSETQ. The CDR3 protein is CASSTTTGRGGGNTIYF. The CDR3 nucleotides read TGCGCCAGCAGCACCACCACAGGGCGAGGTGGAGGAAACACCATATATTTT.

The chain couples TRBV7-9 to TRBJ1-2; D may be TRBD1 (5 bases). The germline gives CDR1 SEHNR, CDR2 FQNEAQ (reference sequence). The V end lost 4 bases, the J end lost 3 bases, and 9 bases lay between the germline ends. The CDR3 loop spans 13 amino acids. The CDR3 nucleotides are TGTGCCAGCAGCTCCCAGACAGACTATGGCTACACCTTC. It yields the protein CASSSQTDYGYTF.

The CDR3 nucleotides are TGTGCCAGCAGCCCCCGGCGGGGAGAGGGCACCTACGAGCAGTACTTC. Protein product: CASSPRRGEGTYEQYF. The chain uses TRBV7-9 and TRBJ2-7; a weak D match, TRBD2 (6 bases). The germline V gene encodes CDR1 SEHNR and CDR2 FQNEAQ (reference sequence). The CDR3 runs 16 residues. Trimming pared 5 bases from V and 2 bases from J, leaving 19 bases between.

This clone came up a few times. The chain combines TRBV6-5 with TRBJ2-5; a possible D gene is TRBD1 (7 bases). V was shortened by 5 bases and J by 5 bases, with 18 bases between the two germline ends. From germline, CDR1 is MNHEY and CDR2 SVGAGI. The CDR3 contains 15 residues. The DNA for the CDR3 is TGTGCCAGCAGTCTTCCTGGAGGGACAGTGGAGACCCAGTACTTC. Protein: CASSLPGGTVETQYF.

The chain joins TRBV28 to TRBJ2-7; possibly TRBD1 for D (6 bases). Trimming stripped 2 bases from V and 3 bases from J, with 20 bases between. Per the germline V gene, CDR1 is MDHEN and CDR2 is SYDVKM. CDR3 length: 17 residues. This CDR3 reads CASSLPTGKVLHYEQYF. The CDR3 DNA follows: TGTGCCAGCAGTTTACCAACAGGGAAGGTCCTGCACTACGAGCAGTACTTC. Using reference TRBV28 and TRBJ2-7 for the parts outside the CDR3, the full variable domain is DVKVTQSSRYLVKRTGEKVFLECVQDMDHENMFWYRQDPGLGLRLIYFSYDVKMKEKGDIPEGYSVSREKKERFSLILESASTNQTSMYLCASSLPTGKVLHYEQYFGPGTRLTVT.